This is a list of T cell receptor beta chains from one sample in a study of cytomegalovirus exposure and HLA in healthy donors. Libraries were prepared by immunoSEQ multiplex PCR; TCRdb keeps only in-frame clonotypes and omits some of them. The table lists 90,000 or so clones, approximately 80% of them singletons. Specimen: PBMCs. Every receptor here comes from a man aged 30-40 years in good health and CMV-seropositive. Each CDR3 is given with its conserved first and last residue. A D gene is named only where the DNA matches it firmly. Clone size is given for some rows only: seen once, a few or many times, or a class if the clone is expanded.

clone size	D gene	V gene	J gene	CDR3 DNA	CDR3 protein
.	TRBD1	TRBV6-5	TRBJ1-2	TGTGCCAGCACCGGACAGGGGAAATCCTATGGCTACACCTTC	CASTGQGKSYGYTF
.	.	TRBV5-4	TRBJ2-2	TGTGCCAGCAGCCCGACAGGGGAGGGTTTCACCGGGGAGCTGTTTTTT	CASSPTGEGFTGELFF
.	TRBD2	TRBV6-5	TRBJ2-7	TGTGCCAGCAGTCCTGGACTAGCGGGAGTTACCGAGCAGTACTTC	CASSPGLAGVTEQYF
.	TRBD1	TRBV5-6	TRBJ1-1	TGTGCCAGCAGCGGGCAAGGACAGGGTAGGGGCACTGAAGCTTTCTTT	CASSGQGQGRGTEAFF
once	TRBD1	TRBV20-1	TRBJ2-3	TGCAGTGCTAGCTACGGACAGGGGCCGTATTTT	CSASYGQGPYF
.	.	TRBV21-1	TRBJ2-7	TGTGCCAGCAGAAGTGTCACTAGCGGGAGAATTTGGTCCCACGAGCAGTACTTC	CASRSVTSGRIWSHEQYF
.	.	TRBV10-2	TRBJ2-5	TGCGCCAGCTTTCGGAGCGGACAAGAGACCCAGTACTTC	CASFRSGQETQYF
.	.	TRBV27	TRBJ2-1	TGTGCCAGCAGCCCCCTCCAGGGCCGGAATGAGCAGTTCTTC	CASSPLQGRNEQFF
.	TRBD1	TRBV7-9	TRBJ1-1	TGTGCCAGCCGCGTACAGGGGCGGGACTTATCCAGGGCTTTCTTT	CASRVQGRDLSRAFF
.	TRBD1	TRBV5-5	TRBJ2-2	TGTGCCAGCAGCCGCCCTGGGGACAGGAACACCGGGGAGCTGTTTTTT	CASSRPGDRNTGELFF
.	TRBD2	TRBV14	TRBJ2-1	TGTGCCAGCAGCCAAGGGCCGGGGACTAGCTCCTACAATGAGCAGTTCTTC	CASSQGPGTSSYNEQFF
.	TRBD2	TRBV14	TRBJ2-1	TGTGCCAGCAACCAACCCGGGACTAGGGGCTTTAATGAGCAGTTCTTC	CASNQPGTRGFNEQFF
.	.	TRBV7-8	TRBJ1-2	TGTGCCAGCAGCTTAGGACTCACAGGAAACTATGGCTACACCTTC	CASSLGLTGNYGYTF
.	.	TRBV15	TRBJ2-3	TGTGCCACCAGCGAAGGGAGAGGAATCAGCACAGATACGCAGTATTTT	CATSEGRGISTDTQYF
.	TRBD2	TRBV4-3	TRBJ2-3	TGCGCCAGCAGCCCCCTTGTCCCAGCGGGAGCCACCACAGATACGCAGTATTTT	CASSPLVPAGATTDTQYF
.	TRBD1	TRBV5-1	TRBJ1-6	TGCGCCAGCAGCTTTTTACAGGGGGATTCACCCCTCCACTTT	CASSFLQGDSPLHF
.	.	TRBV5-8	TRBJ2-2	TGTGCCAGCAGGGCCTCAGCACTAGATTTATCCGGGGAGCTGTTTTTT	CASRASALDLSGELFF
once	TRBD2	TRBV5-1	TRBJ2-1	TGCGCCAGCAGCCCGAGAGCTAGCGGGAACTACAATGAGCAGTTCTTC	CASSPRASGNYNEQFF
.	.	TRBV28	TRBJ2-7	TGTGCCAGCAGCCCCCCCGGACAGATCTACGAGCAGTACTTC	CASSPPGQIYEQYF
.	TRBD1	TRBV19	TRBJ2-7	TGTGCCAGTAGTACCCGGGACAGCTCCTACGAGCAGTACTTC	CASSTRDSSYEQYF
.	TRBD2	TRBV6-6	TRBJ2-7	TGTGCCAGCAGCCGGACTAGCGGCTACGAGCAGTACTTC	CASSRTSGYEQYF
.	TRBD2	TRBV5-1	TRBJ2-7	TGCGCCAGCAGCCGGGAGGGGCTAGCGGGAGGGCAGTCCTACGAGCAGTACTTC	CASSREGLAGGQSYEQYF
.	TRBD2	TRBV18	TRBJ2-7	TGTGCCAGCTCAGGGACTAGCGGGAGGTCCTACGAGCAGTACTTC	CASSGTSGRSYEQYF
.	.	TRBV2	TRBJ1-1	TGTGCCAGCAGCGGGTCACTGTTGAACACTGAAGCTTTCTTT	CASSGSLLNTEAFF
.	TRBD2	TRBV5-4	TRBJ2-5	TGTGCCAGCAGCTTGGGAGGCGGGAGGGCCTTAGAGACCCAGTACTTC	CASSLGGGRALETQYF
few	.	TRBV6-5	TRBJ2-7	TGTGCCAGCAGATCGGGAAGCCGGGAGCAGTACTTC	CASRSGSREQYF
.	.	TRBV2	TRBJ1-1	TGTGCCAGCCACACACCGAACACTGAAGCTTTCTTT	CASHTPNTEAFF
.	.	TRBV5-6	TRBJ1-2	TGTGCCAGCATCACTACGGGGGTGAACTATGGCTACACCTTC	CASITTGVNYGYTF
few	.	TRBV6-5	TRBJ1-4	TGTGCCAGCAGTCAGTGGGGGGGGAATGAAAAACTGTTTTTT	CASSQWGGNEKLFF
.	.	TRBV5-1	TRBJ1-3	TGCGCCAGCAGCTCATTAGGGAGTAAAGATGGAAACACCATATATTTT	CASSSLGSKDGNTIYF
.	.	TRBV5-6	TRBJ2-5	TGTGCCAGCAGCTTGGTTCCAGGAGAGACCCAGTACTTC	CASSLVPGETQYF
.	.	TRBV6-1	TRBJ1-5	TGTGCCACCAGTCCGGGGTTGAGTCAGCCCCAGCATTTT	CATSPGLSQPQHF
.	.	TRBV30	TRBJ1-1	TGTGCCTGGAGCGCGGGCCCGAACACTGAAGCTTTCTTT	CAWSAGPNTEAFF
.	.	TRBV7-2	TRBJ2-7	TGTGCCAGCAGCTTAGTAGAAGAGCAGTACTTC	CASSLVEEQYF